A selection of T cell receptor beta chains follows, all from one sample in a study of cytomegalovirus exposure and HLA in healthy donors. Assay used: immunoSEQ multiplex PCR; TCRdb lists only in-frame clones, some missing. This listing includes about 190,000 clones. The sequenced sample consisted of PBMCs. The receptors come from a man between 25 and 39 years old in good health and CMV-seronegative. Each CDR3 is given with its conserved first and last residue. The order of the fields is V gene, D gene, J gene, CDR3 protein, CDR3 DNA. D genes are given only for firm matches.

V gene: TRBV6-5
D gene: TRBD1
J gene: TRBJ2-1
CDR3 protein: CASSWTGGVNEQFF
CDR3 DNA: TGTGCCAGCAGTTGGACAGGGGGAGTCAATGAGCAGTTCTTC

V gene: TRBV18
D gene: .
J gene: TRBJ1-5
CDR3 protein: CASSPQGNSNQPQHF
CDR3 DNA: TGTGCCAGCTCACCACAGGGGAATAGCAATCAGCCCCAGCATTTT

V gene: TRBV19
D gene: TRBD2
J gene: TRBJ2-7
CDR3 protein: CASSIRTSDVYEQYF
CDR3 DNA: TGTGCCAGTAGTATCAGGACTAGCGATGTCTACGAGCAGTACTTC

V gene: TRBV28
D gene: TRBD1
J gene: TRBJ1-2
CDR3 protein: CASRHPAGTGADYGYTF
CDR3 DNA: TGTGCCAGCAGACATCCTGCCGGGACAGGGGCGGACTATGGCTACACCTTC

V gene: TRBV2
D gene: .
J gene: TRBJ1-4
CDR3 protein: CASRLARGIGWEKLFF
CDR3 DNA: TGTGCCAGCAGGCTAGCCAGGGGTATCGGGTGGGAAAAACTGTTTTTT

V gene: TRBV30
D gene: TRBD1
J gene: TRBJ1-1
CDR3 protein: CAWRPTGVWTEAFF
CDR3 DNA: TGTGCCTGGAGACCTACAGGGGTATGGACTGAAGCTTTCTTT

V gene: TRBV30
D gene: .
J gene: TRBJ2-2
CDR3 protein: CAWSVSPNTGELFF
CDR3 DNA: TGTGCCTGGAGTGTAAGCCCCAACACCGGGGAGCTGTTTTTT

V gene: TRBV5-1
D gene: .
J gene: TRBJ1-2
CDR3 protein: CASGPGGDGYTF
CDR3 DNA: TGCGCCAGCGGCCCAGGAGGCGATGGCTACACCTTC

V gene: TRBV7-9
D gene: .
J gene: TRBJ1-3
CDR3 protein: CASSSPSRTVRRDTIYF
CDR3 DNA: TGTGCCAGCAGCTCCCCCTCGAGGACAGTCCGCCGGGACACCATATATTTT

V gene: TRBV18
D gene: TRBD2
J gene: TRBJ2-1
CDR3 protein: CASSLTSGSGNEQFF
CDR3 DNA: TGTGCCAGCTCGTTGACTAGCGGGAGTGGGAATGAGCAGTTCTTC

V gene: TRBV5-4
D gene: TRBD2
J gene: TRBJ2-3
CDR3 protein: CASSPGGLAGATQYF
CDR3 DNA: TGTGCCAGCAGCCCGGGAGGACTAGCGGGAGCTACGCAGTATTTT

V gene: TRBV19
D gene: .
J gene: TRBJ1-5
CDR3 protein: CASSPGPLQPQHF
CDR3 DNA: TGTGCCAGTAGTCCGGGTCCCTTGCAGCCCCAGCATTTT

V gene: TRBV11-2
D gene: .
J gene: TRBJ1-6
CDR3 protein: CASSLQEDSPLHF
CDR3 DNA: TGTGCCAGCAGCTTACAGGAGGATTCACCCCTCCACTTT

V gene: TRBV5-4
D gene: TRBD2
J gene: TRBJ2-7
CDR3 protein: CASSLSGLAGDEQYF
CDR3 DNA: TGTGCCAGCAGTTTATCGGGACTAGCGGGAGACGAGCAGTACTTC

V gene: TRBV5-1
D gene: .
J gene: TRBJ2-1
CDR3 protein: CASSLDGGKTYNEQFF
CDR3 DNA: TGCGCCAGCAGCTTGGATGGCGGGAAAACCTACAATGAGCAGTTCTTC

V gene: TRBV15
D gene: .
J gene: TRBJ2-7
CDR3 protein: CATSTPNGAYEQYF
CDR3 DNA: TGTGCCACCAGCACCCCTAACGGGGCCTACGAGCAGTACTTC

V gene: TRBV29-1
D gene: TRBD1
J gene: TRBJ1-4
CDR3 protein: CSAWGSDRAEKLFF
CDR3 DNA: TGCAGCGCATGGGGATCGGACAGGGCTGAAAAACTGTTTTTT

V gene: TRBV6-9
D gene: .
J gene: TRBJ1-2
CDR3 protein: CARGPPRESPYGYTF
CDR3 DNA: TGTGCCAGGGGCCCACCACGGGAATCCCCCTATGGCTACACCTTC

V gene: TRBV19
D gene: TRBD1
J gene: TRBJ1-5
CDR3 protein: CASSPTGGNQPQHF
CDR3 DNA: TGTGCCAGTAGCCCGACAGGGGGCAATCAGCCCCAGCATTTT

V gene: TRBV4-3
D gene: .
J gene: TRBJ1-2
CDR3 protein: CASSQDFDYGYTF
CDR3 DNA: TGCGCCAGCAGCCAAGATTTCGACTATGGCTACACCTTC

V gene: TRBV13
D gene: .
J gene: TRBJ2-4
CDR3 protein: CASPGSGLAKNIQYF
CDR3 DNA: TGTGCCTCACCCGGGAGCGGATTAGCCAAAAACATTCAGTACTTC

V gene: TRBV5-1
D gene: TRBD2
J gene: TRBJ2-7
CDR3 protein: CASSPGTSGALSEQYF
CDR3 DNA: TGCGCCAGCAGCCCGGGGACTAGCGGGGCCCTCAGCGAGCAGTACTTC

V gene: TRBV19
D gene: .
J gene: TRBJ1-2
CDR3 protein: CASSLRLVGYTF
CDR3 DNA: TGTGCCAGTAGTTTGAGACTGGTAGGCTACACCTTC

V gene: TRBV7-2
D gene: .
J gene: TRBJ1-4
CDR3 protein: CASSLTGEKLFF
CDR3 DNA: TGTGCCAGCAGCTTAACGGGGGAAAAACTGTTTTTT

V gene: TRBV5-4
D gene: TRBD1
J gene: TRBJ2-6
CDR3 protein: CASSFRTGITGANVLTF
CDR3 DNA: TGTGCCAGCAGCTTCCGGACAGGGATCACCGGGGCCAACGTCCTGACTTTC

V gene: TRBV28
D gene: .
J gene: TRBJ1-5
CDR3 protein: CASKQIPQQPQHF
CDR3 DNA: TGTGCCAGCAAACAAATCCCACAGCAGCCCCAGCATTTT

V gene: TRBV7-9
D gene: .
J gene: TRBJ1-1
CDR3 protein: CASSLANSLNTEAFF
CDR3 DNA: TGTGCCAGCAGCTTAGCGAACAGTCTGAACACTGAAGCTTTCTTT

V gene: TRBV5-1
D gene: TRBD1
J gene: TRBJ1-6
CDR3 protein: CASSFSLQGEEPNSPLHF
CDR3 DNA: TGCGCCAGCAGCTTCTCCCTACAGGGGGAAGAGCCGAATTCACCCCTCCACTTT

V gene: TRBV4-1
D gene: TRBD2
J gene: TRBJ2-5
CDR3 protein: CASSPGTKETQYF
CDR3 DNA: TGCGCCAGCAGCCCTGGGACTAAAGAGACCCAGTACTTC

V gene: TRBV11-2
D gene: TRBD2
J gene: TRBJ2-6
CDR3 protein: CASSLDPAGGPNSGANVLTF
CDR3 DNA: TGTGCCAGCAGCTTAGATCCAGCGGGGGGCCCTAACTCTGGGGCCAACGTCCTGACTTTC

V gene: TRBV5-1
D gene: TRBD2
J gene: TRBJ2-3
CDR3 protein: CASSLGTSGGTDTQYF
CDR3 DNA: TGCGCCAGCAGCCTAGGGACTAGCGGGGGGACAGATACGCAGTATTTT

V gene: TRBV5-4
D gene: .
J gene: TRBJ1-1
CDR3 protein: CASSLAITREAFF
CDR3 DNA: TGTGCCAGCAGCTTGGCCATCACGCGTGAAGCTTTCTTT

V gene: TRBV5-1
D gene: .
J gene: TRBJ1-3
CDR3 protein: CASSLEGGASGNTIYF
CDR3 DNA: TGCGCCAGCAGCTTGGAAGGGGGGGCCTCTGGAAACACCATATATTTT

V gene: TRBV5-1
D gene: TRBD2
J gene: TRBJ2-3
CDR3 protein: CASSNGGTSGGRDTQYF
CDR3 DNA: TGCGCCAGCAGCAACGGGGGGACTAGCGGGGGAAGAGATACGCAGTATTTT

V gene: TRBV5-1
D gene: TRBD1
J gene: TRBJ2-7
CDR3 protein: CASSLNPPGGSYEQYF
CDR3 DNA: TGCGCCAGCAGCTTGAATCCGCCAGGGGGCTCCTACGAGCAGTACTTC

V gene: TRBV2
D gene: .
J gene: TRBJ1-2
CDR3 protein: CASSEAANYGYTF
CDR3 DNA: TGTGCTAGCAGTGAGGCAGCGAACTATGGCTACACCTTC

V gene: TRBV6-5
D gene: .
J gene: TRBJ1-2
CDR3 protein: CASRGGGRGYGYTF
CDR3 DNA: TGTGCCAGCAGAGGGGGGGGTCGGGGCTATGGCTACACCTTC

V gene: TRBV15
D gene: TRBD1
J gene: TRBJ1-2
CDR3 protein: CATSRAGQGAFAYGYTF
CDR3 DNA: TGTGCCACCAGCAGAGCCGGACAGGGGGCTTTCGCCTATGGCTACACCTTC

V gene: TRBV27
D gene: .
J gene: TRBJ2-3
CDR3 protein: CASSLQAGITDTQYF
CDR3 DNA: TGTGCCAGCAGTTTACAAGCGGGCATCACAGATACGCAGTATTTT

V gene: TRBV9
D gene: TRBD1
J gene: TRBJ1-1
CDR3 protein: CASSVREQGLFTEAFF
CDR3 DNA: TGTGCCAGCAGCGTGAGGGAACAGGGGCTGTTCACTGAAGCTTTCTTT

V gene: TRBV10-3
D gene: TRBD1
J gene: TRBJ1-5
CDR3 protein: CAIKGTDNQPQHF
CDR3 DNA: TGTGCCATCAAAGGGACAGACAATCAGCCCCAGCATTTT

V gene: TRBV7-2
D gene: TRBD2
J gene: TRBJ2-3
CDR3 protein: CASSQTGLEADTQYF
CDR3 DNA: TGTGCCAGCAGCCAAACTGGACTAGAGGCAGATACGCAGTATTTT

V gene: TRBV5-5
D gene: TRBD1
J gene: TRBJ1-4
CDR3 protein: CASSSSRQGREKLFF
CDR3 DNA: TGTGCCAGCAGCTCCTCCAGACAGGGGAGGGAAAAACTGTTTTTT

V gene: TRBV27
D gene: TRBD1
J gene: TRBJ1-5
CDR3 protein: CASSQGQINQPQHF
CDR3 DNA: TGTGCCAGCAGTCAGGGACAGATCAATCAGCCCCAGCATTTT

V gene: TRBV7-9
D gene: TRBD1
J gene: TRBJ2-2
CDR3 protein: CASSLQRTGFVGTGELFF
CDR3 DNA: TGTGCCAGCAGCTTACAACGGACAGGGTTCGTCGGCACCGGGGAGCTGTTTTTT

V gene: TRBV6-1
D gene: .
J gene: TRBJ2-7
CDR3 protein: CASSESLGYEQYF
CDR3 DNA: TGTGCCAGCAGTGAAAGTCTCGGCTACGAGCAGTACTTC

V gene: TRBV11-2
D gene: .
J gene: TRBJ1-4
CDR3 protein: CASSGRSPLTTNEKLFF
CDR3 DNA: TGTGCCAGCAGCGGTCGGTCCCCCTTAACAACTAATGAAAAACTGTTTTTT

V gene: TRBV28
D gene: .
J gene: TRBJ2-2
CDR3 protein: CASTFGSFNTGELFF
CDR3 DNA: TGTGCCAGCACTTTTGGGAGTTTCAACACCGGGGAGCTGTTTTTT

V gene: TRBV27
D gene: TRBD1
J gene: TRBJ1-1
CDR3 protein: CASSLQGMNTEAFF
CDR3 DNA: TGTGCCAGCAGCCTACAGGGGATGAACACTGAAGCTTTCTTT

V gene: TRBV6-5
D gene: TRBD1
J gene: TRBJ2-7
CDR3 protein: CASSLDRSSSYEQYF
CDR3 DNA: TGTGCCAGCAGTCTGGACAGGTCGAGCTCCTACGAGCAGTACTTC

V gene: TRBV4-3
D gene: .
J gene: TRBJ2-1
CDR3 protein: CASSRDTAYNEQFF
CDR3 DNA: TGCGCCAGCAGCCGAGACACAGCCTACAATGAGCAGTTCTTC

V gene: TRBV6-5
D gene: TRBD2
J gene: TRBJ2-7
CDR3 protein: CASSYQTSGGGEQYF
CDR3 DNA: TGTGCCAGCAGTTACCAGACTAGCGGGGGTGGGGAGCAGTACTTC

V gene: TRBV19
D gene: TRBD1
J gene: TRBJ2-7
CDR3 protein: CASSTGTGAYQQYF
CDR3 DNA: TGTGCCAGTAGTACAGGGACAGGGGCCTACCAGCAGTACTTC

V gene: TRBV27
D gene: .
J gene: TRBJ2-5
CDR3 protein: CASSLPETQYF
CDR3 DNA: TGTGCCAGCAGTTTACCGGAGACCCAGTACTTC

V gene: TRBV11-2
D gene: .
J gene: TRBJ1-4
CDR3 protein: CASSAGGTNEKLFF
CDR3 DNA: TGTGCCAGCAGCGCCGGTGGAACTAATGAAAAACTGTTTTTT